The entry below gives a single T cell receptor beta chain sequence along with its context. Its antigen is unknown. Germline and junction disagree at one end, which may indicate a read error. These data originate in a study of CD8+CD57+ T cells in acquired aplastic anemia. TCR beta VDJ and CDR3 were profiled, and genomic DNA was the template. TCRdb analysed the reads with MiXCR anew, one entry per CDR3 protein. The sample yields a few hundred thousand distinct CDR3 sequences, 65% to 90% seen once. Study results and limitations: Patients and controls shared twenty-nine CD8+ CDR3 sequences, highly expressed in patients.

Sequenced patients had shown CD8+CD57+ cell expansion by flow cytometry. The sequence derives from a human donor with aplastic anemia. The sample comprised sorted CD4+, CD8+, or CD8+CD57+ T cells (not recorded which) from PBMCs.

CDR3: CATSLEAGPDKQYF. The DNA for the CDR3 is TGTGCCACCAGCTTAGAGGCAGGTCCCGATAAGCAGTATTTT. The chain has TRBV15 and TRBJ2-3, with unresolved D. In germline, CDR1 is LNHNV, CDR2 YYDKDF (reference sequence). This CDR3 has 14 amino acids.